These T cell receptor beta chains were read from a single sample in a study of cytotoxic CD8 clonotypes in ibrutinib-treated CLL. Sequenced by immunoSEQ multiplex PCR; TCRdb stores in-frame clones only, minus some. The sample lists hundreds of thousands of clones, 60% to 75% occurring once. Material: PBMCs, obtained after 24 months of ibrutinib treatment. The receptors come from a human donor with chronic lymphocytic leukemia. The CDR3 runs from the conserved cysteine through the conserved F or W. D genes are given only for firm matches.

>TRBV7-2|-
CASSRRATEAFF
>TRBV5-1|-
CASSLATGEGYTF
>TRBV28|-
CASSSPTRTSSF
>TRBV9|-
CASSVGGGQPFSYNSPLHF
>TRBV7-6|TRBD1
CASSSRDRGLEQYF
>TRBV6-5|-
CASSRGTANTGELFF
>TRBV6-5|-
CASSYAGVISGNTIYF
>TRBV6-5|TRBD1
CASSPQGAFYYGYTF
>TRBV2|-
CASSGLGSGEQYF
>TRBV29-1|-
CSVTDREDYEQYF
>TRBV2|TRBD2
CASVSGTTDTQYF
>TRBV11-3|-
CASSFGRDTQYF
>TRBV9|-
CASSVDGSRPYEQYF
>TRBV4-3|-
CASSQGKDSYGYTF
>TRBV10-3|-
CAISPGAKQETQYF
>TRBV6-5|-
CASSYQRGVYEQYF
>TRBV6-5|-
CASNPAGSGANVLTF
>TRBV7-9|TRBD1
CASSDSGGQPQHF
>TRBV7-9|-
CASSFPYGTGTGELFF
>TRBV7-2|-
CASSVPTGNYEQYF
>TRBV7-9|-
CASSLTYEQYF
>TRBV9|-
CASSAGVADTQYF
>TRBV6-5|-
CASSSLGGIQETQYF
>TRBV11-2|-
CASSLDRSYEQYF
>TRBV6-4|TRBD2
CASSSGRATDTQYF
>TRBV6-5|TRBD1
CASSLTGVGEQYF
>TRBV5-8|-
CASSTELVIYGYTF
>TRBV27|-
CASSFLRGALYEQYF
>TRBV11-3|TRBD1
CASSFETGIRQPQHF
>TRBV9|-
CASSVDGPETQYF
>TRBV5-4|TRBD1
CASSSGQGARMNTEAFF
>TRBV6-5|TRBD1
CASSYTSGGFGEQYF
>TRBV29-1|TRBD2
CSVGIGLAGVFGEQYF
>TRBV5-1|-
CASSHRLGDTQYF
>TRBV19|TRBD1
CASSQDRGFYEQYF
>TRBV5-8|-
CASSRGHLNQPQHF
>TRBV29-1|-
CSVEVRDYEQYF
>TRBV7-9|-
CASSLVPPTKNIQYF
>TRBV11-2|TRBD1
CASSLGTGSAQPQHF
>TRBV27|-
CASSLWASRTDTQYF
>TRBV27|-
CASSSPQRWGSKETQYF
>TRBV28|TRBD1
CASSWTGNTGELFF
>TRBV7-8|-
CASSLGLPGELFF
>TRBV6-5|TRBD1
CASSYSQGAGELFF
>TRBV7-2|-
CASSLETGGEQYF
>TRBV5-1|-
CASRVEYTVETQYF